These 29 T cell receptor beta chains were sequenced from one sample in a study of T-cell memory formation after mild COVID-19. One entry per CDR3 protein, called by TCRdb with MiXCR from the 5' RACE reads. The sample consists of about 340,000 distinct CDR3 sequences, roughly 20% of them appearing once. The sample taken for sequencing was PBMCs or a T cell subset sorted from them (not recorded which). These receptors were collected from a man between 18 and 35 years old who had mild COVID-19 (a few samples of this study predate the infection). Cell type and time point are not known.

This clonotype was picked up a small number of times. V usage is TRBV5-6 and J usage is TRBJ2-3; D uncertain. Germline CDR1 reads SGHDT; CDR2 reads YYEEEE. The CDR3 sequence is 12 residues long. Trimming removed 2 bases from V and 1 base from J, with 2 bases in between. CDR3 DNA: TGTGCCAGCAGCTTCCGCACAGATACGCAGTATTTT. Translating gives CASSFRTDTQYF.

In this sample, this clonotype turned up a few times. This chain links TRBV4-1 with TRBJ2-2, with 11 bases lining up with TRBD1. The CDR3 covers 16 residues. CDR1 and CDR2 (germline): MGHRA, YSYEKL. The junction had 6 bases not matched to a gene; V was cut back by 2 bases and J by 7 bases. The CDR3 here is CASSQPGQGDDGELFF. CDR3 bases: TGCGCCAGCAGCCAACCGGGACAGGGGGATGACGGGGAGCTGTTTTTT.

This clonotype was observed a handful of times. V gene TRBV12-3 or TRBV12-4 combines with J gene TRBJ1-2, with TRBD1 identical over 9 bases. The CDR3 is made up of 13 amino acids. Trimming removed 5 bases from V and 8 bases from J; junction bases left unmatched: 6. The CDR3 DNA is TGTGCCAGCAGTCCTGGACAGGGGAGCGGCTACACCTTC. Amino acid sequence: CASSPGQGSGYTF.

This clonotype was seen a handful of times. This chain connects TRBV4-1 to TRBJ1-6, with a possible D match to TRBD1 (6 bases). The length of the CDR3 is 16 residues. The V gene lost 2 bases and the J gene lost 9 bases, with 17 bases spanning the gap. Germline CDR1 is MGHRA and CDR2 is YSYEKL. As DNA, the CDR3 is TGCGCCAGCAGCCAAAAAGGGGTCCAGGGGCCTTCACCCCTCCACTTT. Protein product: CASSQKGVQGPSPLHF.

The chain recombines TRBV6-1 with TRBJ2-7; D remains unclear. Germline assignment: CDR1 MNHNS and CDR2 SASEGT. Trimming took off 8 bases at V and 2 bases at J, with 10 bases between the two ends. The CDR3 totals 12 residues. CDR3 DNA sequence: TGTGCCAGCGTCGTCACTACCTACGAGCAGTACTTC. It encodes CASVVTTYEQYF.

This chain joins TRBV27 and TRBJ2-5, with 9 bases matching TRBD2. Germline V gene sequence: CDR1 MNHEY, CDR2 SMNVEV (reference sequence). J lost 5 bases, V lost 5 bases, and 12 bases had no gene match. This CDR3 comprises 16 residues. The CDR3 coding sequence is TGTGCCAGCAGTCCTCGTAGCGGGGGCCGAAGGGAGACCCAGTACTTC. Amino acid sequence: CASSPRSGGRRETQYF.

This chain connects TRBV5-1 to TRBJ1-5, with D tentatively TRBD1 (6 bases). CDR3 length: 14 amino acids. V lost 4 bases and J 8 bases, leaving 16 bases between the germline ends. In germline, CDR1 is SGHRS, CDR2 YFSETQ. The CDR3 DNA reads TGCGCCAGCAGCCTGACAGGAAACGCGGAGCCCCAGCATTTT. Protein sequence: CASSLTGNAEPQHF.

This clonotype was seen more than once but under ten times. The gene calls are TRBV7-9 and TRBJ2-5; D is perhaps TRBD1 (5 bases). The germline V gene encodes CDR1 SEHNR and CDR2 FQNEAQ (reference sequence). V was trimmed by 6 bases and J by 5 bases, leaving 16 bases between them. This CDR3 contains 14 residues. The CDR3 coding sequence is TGTGCCAGCAGAACCCAGGGCTTCTATGAGACCCAGTACTTC. This gives the protein CASRTQGFYETQYF.

There are a few counts of this clonotype. The rearrangement links TRBV7-3 to TRBJ2-2; TRBD1 matches at 12 bases. The trim removed 6 bases at V and 5 bases at J, leaving 7 bases unmatched. Looked up from germline, CDR1 is SGHTA and CDR2 is FQGTGA. This CDR3 is 16 amino acids long. The CDR3 coding sequence is TGTGCCAGCAGTTACGGGACAGGGGGCGCGACCGGGGAGCTGTTTTTT. This translates into CASSYGTGGATGELFF.

This rearrangement joins TRBV24-1 to TRBJ2-1; D ambiguous. Trimming removed 5 bases at V and 6 bases at J, with 4 bases between. Germline V gene sequence: CDR1 KGHDR, CDR2 SFDVKD. The CDR3 spans 11 residues. The CDR3 DNA reads TGTGCCACCAGTGCAGGCAATGAGCAGTTCTTC. Translation: CATSAGNEQFF.

This clonotype appeared a few times. The V call is TRBV29-1, the J call TRBJ2-7; 8 bases are shared with TRBD1. CDR1 is SQVTM and CDR2 is ANQGSEA in the germline V gene. This CDR3 contains 13 residues. The V and J ends lost 7 bases and 5 bases, in that order; junction bases with no gene match: 10. The CDR3 nucleotides are TGCAGCGGAACGTCGACAGGGGCGGACGAGCAGTACTTC. This sequence encodes CSGTSTGADEQYF.

The V gene is TRBV19, the J gene TRBJ2-1; 13 bases fit TRBD2. The V gene end was trimmed by 3 bases and the J gene end by 7 bases; junction bases not matched to a gene: 3. This CDR3 is 15 amino acids long. The germline CDR1 and CDR2 sequences are LNHDA and SQIVND (reference sequence). This CDR3 is CASSMTSGGLNEQFF. CDR3 nucleotide sequence: TGTGCCAGTAGTATGACTAGCGGGGGGCTTAATGAGCAGTTCTTC.

This clonotype was counted at least ten times. The chain uses TRBV5-1 and TRBJ2-5, with TRBD1 matching over 7 bases. The CDR3 consists of 16 residues. The V gene's germline CDR1 is SGHRS and CDR2 YFSETQ. V lost 0 bases, J lost 1 base, and 6 bases stayed unmatched. CDR3 residues: CASSLVGAGGQETQYF. CDR3 coding DNA: TGCGCCAGCAGCTTGGTTGGGGCAGGGGGCCAAGAGACCCAGTACTTC.

This chain connects TRBV9 to TRBJ1-1; TRBD1 might be the D (5 bases). The CDR3 runs 14 residues. The V and J ends lost 2 bases and 4 bases respectively, with 12 bases between them. CDR1 and CDR2 (germline): SGDLS, YYNGEE. CDR3 in DNA: TGTGCCAGCAGCGTCCAGGGTAGCGGCACTGAAGCTTTCTTT. It specifies CASSVQGSGTEAFF.

Ten or more counts support this clonotype. The chain combines TRBV6-6 with TRBJ2-1, with a weak D call TRBD2 (7 bases). Germline lookup yields CDR1 MNHNY and CDR2 SVGAGI (reference sequence). The CDR3 totals 18 residues. The ends were cut back, 2 bases at V and 6 bases at J, with 23 bases in the middle. CDR3 in amino acids: CASSYRNARGPMSNEQFF. CDR3 nucleotide sequence: TGTGCCAGCAGTTACCGGAACGCGCGGGGGCCCATGAGCAATGAGCAGTTCTTC.

The chain employs TRBV5-5 and TRBJ2-3; D perhaps matches TRBD2 (5 bases). V was shortened by 4 bases and J by 0 bases, with 9 bases between the two germline ends. The CDR3 covers 14 residues. Germline CDR1 is SGHKS and CDR2 is YYEKEE (reference sequence). CDR3 DNA sequence: TGTGCCAGCAGCCAAGACTATAGCACAGATACGCAGTATTTT. It translates to CASSQDYSTDTQYF. Using reference TRBV5-5 and TRBJ2-3 for the parts outside the CDR3, the full variable domain is DAGVTQSPTHLIKTRGQQVTLRCSPISGHKSVSWYQQVLGQGPQFIFQYYEKEERGRGNFPDRFSARQFPNYSSELNVNALLLGDSALYLCASSQDYSTDTQYFGPGTRLTVL.

The CDR3 DNA sequence: TGTGCCAGCAGTAGAGGAGGCAGGGCCCAAGAGACCCAGTACTTC. It codes for CASSRGGRAQETQYF. V gene TRBV12-3 or TRBV12-4 combines with J gene TRBJ2-5, with D perhaps given as TRBD1 or TRBD2 (5 bases each). The CDR3 is 15 amino acids. Trimming removed 5 bases from V and 1 base from J, with 14 bases in between.

This clonotype came up a few times. The chain joins TRBV9 to TRBJ2-1; 9 nucleotides line up with TRBD1. V lost 3 bases and J lost 1; bases outside the gene matches: 8. Germline V lookup: CDR1 SGDLS, CDR2 YYNGEE. The CDR3 consists of 17 residues. As DNA, the CDR3 is TGTGCCAGCAGCGCGAGGGAGGGACAGGGTTCCTACAATGAGCAGTTCTTC. Its translation is CASSAREGQGSYNEQFF.

The rearrangement links TRBV12-3 or TRBV12-4 to TRBJ2-3, with 11 bases fitting TRBD2. V was pared by 4 bases and J by 6 bases, with 3 bases of the junction left unmatched. The CDR3 is 14 residues long. CDR3 DNA sequence: TGTGCCAGCAGTTCTAGCGGGGGGCTGGATACGCAGTATTTT. The encoded protein is CASSSSGGLDTQYF.

This clonotype appeared a few times. The chain links TRBV2 to TRBJ2-3; TRBD2 matches at 8 bases. Trimming removed 6 bases from V and 1 base from J; junction bases left unmatched: 9. Germline V lookup: CDR1 SNHLY, CDR2 FYNNEI. This CDR3 has 16 residues. In DNA form, the CDR3 reads TGTGCCAGCAGGCCCCCGGGAGGGCAGGGCACAGATACGCAGTATTTT. Translating it yields CASRPPGGQGTDTQYF.

The chain employs TRBV3-1 and TRBJ1-5; D gene ambiguous. V shed 1 base and J shed 10 bases, with 5 bases lying between them. The CDR3 loop spans 11 amino acids. Germline CDR1 reads LGHDT; CDR2 reads YNNKEL (reference sequence). In DNA form, the CDR3 reads TGTGCCAGCAGCCAAGGGGCCCCCCAGCATTTT. Protein product: CASSQGAPQHF. The complete variable domain, with remaining parts taken from reference TRBV3-1 and TRBJ1-5, reads DTAVSQTPKYLVTQMGNDKSIKCEQNLGHDTMYWYKQDSKKFLKIMFSYNNKELIINETVPNRFSPKSPDKAHLNLHINSLELGDSAVYFCASSQGAPQHFGDGTRLSIL.

The chain is built from TRBV6-5 and TRBJ1-2; tentatively, D is TRBD1 (5 bases). The V gene lost 10 bases and the J gene lost 8 bases, with 14 bases spanning the gap. Germline V lookup: CDR1 MNHEY, CDR2 SVGAGI. The CDR3 loop spans 11 amino acids. The CDR3 nucleotides read TGTGCCACCGCTAGGGGCCACGGCTACACCTTC. This translates into CATARGHGYTF.

The chain employs TRBV20-1 and TRBJ1-5; 11 positions match TRBD1. The CDR3 covers 15 residues. Germline CDR1 and CDR2: DFQATT and SNEGSKA (reference sequence). The V and J ends lost 5 bases and 3 bases, in that order; junction bases with no gene match: 6. The CDR3 loop reads CSAAPGQGDNQPQHF. The CDR3 DNA is TGCAGTGCTGCTCCGGGACAGGGGGACAATCAGCCCCAGCATTTT.

The V and J genes are TRBV9 and TRBJ1-3; the D gene is possibly TRBD1 (5 bases). The length of the CDR3 is 14 residues. Germline-derived CDR1 and CDR2 are SGDLS and YYNGEE. V was pared by 4 bases and J by 6 bases, with 14 bases between. The DNA for the CDR3 is TGTGCCAGCAGCTCCATGGGGACCGAAAACACCATATATTTT. Translated, it gives CASSSMGTENTIYF.

This clonotype was counted between two and nine times. The chain is built from TRBV5-1 and TRBJ2-2; no reliable D call. Germline V gene data show CDR1 as SGHRS and CDR2 as YFSETQ. CDR3 length equals 14 residues. Trimming stripped 1 base from V and 6 bases from J, with 10 bases between. The CDR3 sequence is CASSLLQSPGELFF. In DNA, the CDR3 is TGCGCCAGCAGCTTGCTTCAGTCCCCCGGGGAGCTGTTTTTT.

This clonotype was detected ten times or more. This CDR3 is CASSFAGDETQYF. CDR3 coding DNA: TGTGCCAGCAGCTTTGCGGGGGATGAGACCCAGTACTTC. The V call is TRBV7-2, the J call TRBJ2-5, with 7 positions matching TRBD2. The J segment lost 5 bases and the V segment lost 3 bases, leaving 3 bases of the junction unmatched. Germline CDR1 and CDR2: SGHTA and FQGNSA. This CDR3 region has 13 residues.

This clonotype showed up many times. V gene TRBV7-9 combines with J gene TRBJ2-3; D perhaps matches TRBD2 (6 bases). Germline V gene data show CDR1 as SEHNR and CDR2 as FQNEAQ (reference sequence). Trimming removed 4 bases at V and 0 bases at J, with 11 bases between. The CDR3 loop spans 15 amino acids. This chain's CDR3 is CASSSLAESTDTQYF. The DNA of the CDR3 is TGTGCCAGCAGCTCATTAGCGGAGAGCACAGATACGCAGTATTTT. The full variable domain, completed using reference TRBV7-9 and TRBJ2-3, is DTGVSQNPRHKITKRGQNVTFRCDPISEHNRLYWYRQTLGQGPEFLTYFQNEAQLEKSRLLSDRFSAERPKGSFSTLEIQRTEQGDSAMYLCASSSLAESTDTQYFGPGTRLTVL.

There are many counts of this clonotype. The chain has TRBV5-1 and TRBJ2-4, with D unclear. The CDR3 covers 14 residues. Per the germline V gene, CDR1 is SGHRS and CDR2 is YFSETQ. V gave up 4 bases and J gave up 8 bases, with 16 bases separating them. CDR3 DNA sequence: TGCGCCAGCAGCCCACGTACGTGGGCGGACATTCAGTACTTC. Protein sequence: CASSPRTWADIQYF.

The chain joins TRBV6-2 or TRBV6-3 to TRBJ1-1; D is possibly TRBD1 (5 bases). Trimming took off 0 bases at V and 7 bases at J, with 21 bases between the two ends. CDR1 and CDR2 from the germline V gene are MNHEY and SVGEGT. The CDR3 runs 17 residues. As DNA, the CDR3 is TGTGCCAGCAGTTACTCCCCAGGGAATGCGTATGCAGGTGAAGCTTTCTTT. Protein product: CASSYSPGNAYAGEAFF.